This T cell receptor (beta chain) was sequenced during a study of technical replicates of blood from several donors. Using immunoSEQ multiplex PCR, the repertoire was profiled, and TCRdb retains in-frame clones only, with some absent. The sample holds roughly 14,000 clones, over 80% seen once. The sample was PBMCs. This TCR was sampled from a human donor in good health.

CDR3 sequence: CASSIGTTSFF. CDR3 DNA: TGCGCCAGCAGCATCGGGACTACGTCGTTCTTC. The chain is built from TRBV5-1 and TRBJ2-1; 7 bases map to TRBD2. Unmatched junction bases numbered 7, after V lost 4 bases and J lost 15 bases. The V gene's germline CDR1 is SGHRS and CDR2 YFSETQ. This CDR3 has 11 residues.